This T cell receptor beta chain was found in a study of T cells after yellow fever vaccination. From the 5' RACE reads, TCRdb called clonotypes with MiXCR, one entry per CDR3 protein. The repertoire holds 60,000 to 85,000 distinct CDR3 sequences, with more than 6.5% as singletons. CDR1 is SGHNT and CDR2 is YYREEE in the germline V gene (reference sequence). The CDR3 is 13 amino acids. V was clipped by 0 bases and J by 4 bases, with 8 bases between them. The receptor was isolated from a young man who received the YFV17D yellow fever vaccine. The chain combines TRBV5-4 with TRBJ2-7; tentative D call: TRBD2 (6 bases). The sample in question was CD8+ T cells sorted from PBMCs, obtained roughly seven weeks after the first yellow fever vaccination. The CDR3 is CASSLGGEYEQYV. CDR3 bases: TGTGCCAGCAGCTTGGGGGGGGAATACGAGCAGTACGTC.